This TCR beta chain is drawn from a study of blood T cells in healthy people across ages. The authors ran a second PCR of about 6 to 11 cycles using a sample-barcoded 5' primer and a J-beta primer mix. TCRdb itself ran the 5' RACE reads through MiXCR, one entry per CDR3 protein. The sample consists of about 1.5 million distinct CDR3 sequences, approximately 42% of them appearing once. Per the germline V gene, CDR1 is DFQATT and CDR2 is SNEGSKA (reference sequence). The V end was cut by 2 bases, the J end by 3 bases, with 9 bases between. The CDR3 has 13 amino acids. Sequences were obtained from blood. V usage is TRBV20-1 and J usage is TRBJ2-3; D is perhaps TRBD1 or TRBD2 (5 bases each). This receptor was identified in a woman under 30 in good health. As DNA, the CDR3 is TGCAGTGCTAGATGGGGGAGAACAGATACGCAGTATTTT. Protein: CSARWGRTDTQYF.